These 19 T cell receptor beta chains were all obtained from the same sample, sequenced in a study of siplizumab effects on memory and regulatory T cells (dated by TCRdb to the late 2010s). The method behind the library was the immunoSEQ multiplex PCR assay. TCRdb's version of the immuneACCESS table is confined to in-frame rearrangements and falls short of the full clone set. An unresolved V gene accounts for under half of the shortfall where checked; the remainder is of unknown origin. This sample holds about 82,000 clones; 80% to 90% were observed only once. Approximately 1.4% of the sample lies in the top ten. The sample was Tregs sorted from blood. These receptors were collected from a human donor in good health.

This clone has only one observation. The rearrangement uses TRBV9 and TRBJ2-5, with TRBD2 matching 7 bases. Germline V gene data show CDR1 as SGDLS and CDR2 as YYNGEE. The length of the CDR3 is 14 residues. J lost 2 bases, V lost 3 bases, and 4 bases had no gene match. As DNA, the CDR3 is TGTGCCAGCAGCGGGAGCGGGGCTCAAGAGACCCAGTACTTC. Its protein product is CASSGSGAQETQYF.

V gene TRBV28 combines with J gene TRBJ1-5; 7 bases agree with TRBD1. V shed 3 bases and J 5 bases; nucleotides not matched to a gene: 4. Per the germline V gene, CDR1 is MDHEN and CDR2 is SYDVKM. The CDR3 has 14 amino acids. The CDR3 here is CASSFSQGHQPQHF. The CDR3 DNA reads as TGTGCCAGCAGTTTTTCACAGGGGCATCAGCCCCAGCATTTT.

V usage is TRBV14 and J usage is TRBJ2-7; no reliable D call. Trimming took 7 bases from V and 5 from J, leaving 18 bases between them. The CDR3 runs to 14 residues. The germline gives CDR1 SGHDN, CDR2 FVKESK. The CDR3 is CASKSIGPENEQYF. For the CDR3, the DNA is TGTGCCAGCAAAAGTATTGGCCCAGAAAACGAGCAGTACTTC.

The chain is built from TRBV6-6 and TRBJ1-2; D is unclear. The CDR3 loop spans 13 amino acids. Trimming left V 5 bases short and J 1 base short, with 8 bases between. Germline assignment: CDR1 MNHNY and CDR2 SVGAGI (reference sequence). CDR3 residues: CASSNDGNYGYTF. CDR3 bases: TGTGCCAGCAGTAACGACGGTAACTATGGCTACACCTTC.

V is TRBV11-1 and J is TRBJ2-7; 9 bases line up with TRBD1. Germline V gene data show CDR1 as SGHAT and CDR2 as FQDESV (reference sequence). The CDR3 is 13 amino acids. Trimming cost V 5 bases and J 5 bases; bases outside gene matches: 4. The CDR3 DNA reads TGTGCCAGCAGCCGACAGGGGGTGGACGAGCAGTACTTC. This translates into CASSRQGVDEQYF. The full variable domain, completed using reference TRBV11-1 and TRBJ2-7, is EAEVAQSPRYKITEKSQAVAFWCDPISGHATLYWYRQILGQGPELLVQFQDESVVDDSQLPKDRFSAERLKGVDSTLKIQPAELGDSAMYLCASSRQGVDEQYFGPGTRLTVT.

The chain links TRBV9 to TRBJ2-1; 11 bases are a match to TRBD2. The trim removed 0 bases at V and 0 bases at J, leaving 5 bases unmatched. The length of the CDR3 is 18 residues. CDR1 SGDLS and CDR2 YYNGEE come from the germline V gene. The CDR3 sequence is CASSVDASGGSSYNEQFF. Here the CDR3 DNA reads TGTGCCAGCAGCGTAGACGCTAGCGGGGGGAGCTCCTACAATGAGCAGTTCTTC.

This chain's CDR3 is CAISAGSYGYTF. The CDR3 region has the DNA TGTGCCATCAGTGCGGGTTCCTATGGCTACACCTTC. The gene calls are TRBV10-3 and TRBJ1-2, with D unresolved. The ends were cut back, 4 bases at V and 4 bases at J, with 7 bases in the middle. CDR3 length equals 12 residues. Per the germline V gene, CDR1 is ENHRY and CDR2 is SYGVKD.

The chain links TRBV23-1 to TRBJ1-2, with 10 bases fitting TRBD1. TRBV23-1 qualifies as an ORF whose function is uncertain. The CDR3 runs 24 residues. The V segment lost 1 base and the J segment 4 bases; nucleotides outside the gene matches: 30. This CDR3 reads CASSQFLSGAKLVGQGRKGYGYTF. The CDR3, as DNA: TGCGCCAGCAGTCAATTTCTCTCGGGAGCAAAACTGGTGGGACAGGGGCGCAAGGGCTATGGCTACACCTTC.

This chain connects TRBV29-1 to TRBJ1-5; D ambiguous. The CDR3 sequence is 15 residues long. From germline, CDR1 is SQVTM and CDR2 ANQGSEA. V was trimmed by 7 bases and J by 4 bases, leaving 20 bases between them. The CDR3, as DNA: TGCAGCGCCGAAGAAGGGATCGTAATGAATCAGCCCCAGCATTTT. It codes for CSAEEGIVMNQPQHF.

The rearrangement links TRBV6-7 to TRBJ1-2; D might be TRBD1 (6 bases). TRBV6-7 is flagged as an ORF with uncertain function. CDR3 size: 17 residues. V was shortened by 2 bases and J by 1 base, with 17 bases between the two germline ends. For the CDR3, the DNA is TGTGCCAGCAGTTACCCCCCGGGCAGGGGACGTAACTATGGCTACACCTTC. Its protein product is CASSYPPGRGRNYGYTF.

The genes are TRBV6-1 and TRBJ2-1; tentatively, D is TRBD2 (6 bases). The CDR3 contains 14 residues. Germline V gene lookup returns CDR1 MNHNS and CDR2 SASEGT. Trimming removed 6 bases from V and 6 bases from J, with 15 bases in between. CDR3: CASRVGLNPNEQFF. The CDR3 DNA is TGTGCCAGCAGAGTGGGACTCAATCCCAATGAGCAGTTCTTC.

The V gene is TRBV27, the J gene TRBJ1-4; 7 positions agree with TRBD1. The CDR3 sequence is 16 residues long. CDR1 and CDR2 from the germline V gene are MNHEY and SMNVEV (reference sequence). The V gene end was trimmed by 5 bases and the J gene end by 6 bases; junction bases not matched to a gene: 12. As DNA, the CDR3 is TGTGCCAGCAGTAGGACAGGTTTGAGTTCTTATGAAAAACTGTTTTTT. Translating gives CASSRTGLSSYEKLFF. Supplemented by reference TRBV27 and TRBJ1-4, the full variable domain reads EAQVTQNPRYLITVTGKKLTVTCSQNMNHEYMSWYRQDPGLGLRQIYYSMNVEVTDKGDVPEGYKVSRKEKRNFPLILESPSPNQTSLYFCASSRTGLSSYEKLFFGSGTQLSVL.

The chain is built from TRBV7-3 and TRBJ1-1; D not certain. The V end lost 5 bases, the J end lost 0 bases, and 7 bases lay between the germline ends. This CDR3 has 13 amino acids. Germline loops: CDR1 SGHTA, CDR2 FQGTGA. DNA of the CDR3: TGTGCCAGCAGCGTCCGTCTGAACACTGAAGCTTTCTTT. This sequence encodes CASSVRLNTEAFF.

CDR3 amino acids: CASRDRNSGANVLTF. The CDR3 DNA sequence: TGTGCCAGTCGGGACCGTAACTCTGGGGCCAACGTCCTGACTTTC. The gene calls are TRBV19 and TRBJ2-6; D could derive from TRBD1 or TRBD2 (5 bases each). V was trimmed by 8 bases and J by 0 bases, leaving 11 bases between them. CDR1 LNHDA and CDR2 SQIVND come from the germline V gene (reference sequence). This CDR3 comprises 15 residues.

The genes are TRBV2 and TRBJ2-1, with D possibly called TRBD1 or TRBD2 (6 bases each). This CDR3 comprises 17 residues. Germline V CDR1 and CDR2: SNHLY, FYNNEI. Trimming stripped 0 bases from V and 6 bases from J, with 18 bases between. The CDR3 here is CASSEAVGGLFLNEQFF. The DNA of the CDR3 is TGTGCCAGCAGTGAAGCGGTCGGGGGCCTCTTTCTCAATGAGCAGTTCTTC.

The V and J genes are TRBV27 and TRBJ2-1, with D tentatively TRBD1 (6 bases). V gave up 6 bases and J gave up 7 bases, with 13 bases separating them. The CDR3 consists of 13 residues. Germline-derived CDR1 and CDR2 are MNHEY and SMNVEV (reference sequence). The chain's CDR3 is CASREGVGNEQFF. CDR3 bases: TGTGCCAGCAGAGAGGGGGTCGGGAATGAGCAGTTCTTC.

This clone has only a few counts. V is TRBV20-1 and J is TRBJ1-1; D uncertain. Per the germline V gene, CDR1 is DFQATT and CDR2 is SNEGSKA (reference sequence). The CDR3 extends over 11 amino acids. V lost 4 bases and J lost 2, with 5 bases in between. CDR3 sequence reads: CSATKNTEAFF. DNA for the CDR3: TGCAGTGCTACAAAAAACACTGAAGCTTTCTTT.

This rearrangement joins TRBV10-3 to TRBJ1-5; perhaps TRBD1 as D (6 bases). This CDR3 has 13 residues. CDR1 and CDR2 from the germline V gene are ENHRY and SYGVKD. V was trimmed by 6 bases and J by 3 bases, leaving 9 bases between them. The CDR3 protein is CAIRGHVNQPQHF. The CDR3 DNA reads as TGTGCCATCAGGGGACACGTCAATCAGCCCCAGCATTTT.

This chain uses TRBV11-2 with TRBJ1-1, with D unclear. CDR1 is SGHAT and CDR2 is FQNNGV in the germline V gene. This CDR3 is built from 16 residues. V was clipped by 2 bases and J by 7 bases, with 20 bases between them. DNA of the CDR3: TGTGCCAGCAGCTTACTGGGCGCGGCTCCGGAGGGTGAAGCTTTCTTT. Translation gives CASSLLGAAPEGEAFF.